The 9 T cell receptor beta chains presented below share a single source sample, sequenced in a study of T-cell reconstitution after alpha-beta-depleted transplantation in children. During its preparation, the TCRbeta library received unique molecular identifiers. MiXCR, run by TCRdb on the PCR reads, gives a single entry per CDR3 protein. The sample gives roughly 100,000 distinct CDR3 sequences, about 5.6% of which show up once; around 5.6% is in the top ten. The sample consisted of PBMCs, mostly from graft donor cells, taken 60 days after TCRalphabeta/CD19-depleted stem cell transplant. The receptor source for this set is a female patient aged 2-10 years who had a stem cell transplant for Fanconi anemia, so the T cells may come from the graft donor.

This clonotype was found many times. The V gene is TRBV18, the J gene TRBJ1-2, with TRBD1 identical over 9 bases. The germline V gene encodes CDR1 KGHSH and CDR2 LQKENI. This CDR3 has 15 residues. J lost 2 bases, V lost 2 bases, and 3 bases had no gene match. Here the CDR3 reads CASSPSTGGNYGYTF. The CDR3 DNA follows: TGTGCCAGCTCACCATCGACAGGGGGGAACTATGGCTACACCTTC.

This clonotype has a count of ten or more. The chain combines TRBV28 with TRBJ2-7; 9 nucleotides line up with TRBD2. V gave up 2 bases and J gave up 6 bases; unmatched junction bases: 8. The germline gives CDR1 MDHEN, CDR2 SYDVKM. This CDR3 spans 15 amino acids. The CDR3 loop reads CASSLTLAGSGEQYF. CDR3 nucleotides: TGTGCCAGCAGTTTAACCCTAGCGGGGTCCGGCGAGCAGTACTTC.

This clonotype was seen a few times. The rearrangement uses TRBV20-1 and TRBJ2-7, with a possible D match to TRBD2 (6 bases). The CDR3 spans 15 residues. Germline values: CDR1 DFQATT, CDR2 SNEGSKA (reference sequence). The ends were cut back, 0 bases at V and 2 bases at J, with 14 bases in the middle. DNA of the CDR3: TGCAGTGCTAGAGATCACCTCGGGAGTACCTACGAGCAGTACTTC. Translated: CSARDHLGSTYEQYF.

This clonotype was picked up many times. The chain couples TRBV12-3 or TRBV12-4 to TRBJ2-1; no definite D call. Trimming removed 8 bases at V and 4 bases at J, with 12 bases between. The CDR3 contains 13 residues. The CDR3 region is CASATRYYNEQFF. DNA for the CDR3: TGTGCCAGCGCTACCCGATATTACAATGAGCAGTTCTTC.

This chain connects TRBV5-1 to TRBJ2-6; D might be TRBD1 or TRBD2, each matching 6 bases. Looked up from germline, CDR1 is SGHRS and CDR2 is YFSETQ. The CDR3 covers 20 residues. Trimming stripped 5 bases from V and 1 base from J, with 25 bases between. As DNA, the CDR3 is TGCGCCAGCAGGACGCGGGACACCCGGATTAATAGGTCTGGGGCCAACGTCCTGACTTTC. Its protein is CASRTRDTRINRSGANVLTF. The variable domain in full, with the rest retrieved from reference TRBV5-1 and TRBJ2-6, is KAGVTQTPRYLIKTRGQQVTLSCSPISGHRSVSWYQQTPGQGLQFLFEYFSETQRNKGNFPGRFSGRQFSNSRSEMNVSTLELGDSALYLCASRTRDTRINRSGANVLTFGAGSRLTVL.

There are many counts of this clonotype. J is TRBJ2-1 and V is TRBV20-1; 8 nucleotides match TRBD2. CDR3 length: 16 amino acids. CDR1 DFQATT and CDR2 SNEGSKA come from the germline V gene (reference sequence). The J segment lost 1 base and the V segment lost 3 bases, leaving 8 bases of the junction unmatched. CDR3: CSASFGTSFSYNEQFF. The CDR3 bases are TGCAGTGCTAGTTTCGGGACTAGTTTTTCCTACAATGAGCAGTTCTTC.

This clonotype was recorded many times. The chain has TRBV5-1 and TRBJ2-1, with TRBD2 identical over 7 bases. Germline V gene lookup returns CDR1 SGHRS and CDR2 YFSETQ. Unmatched junction bases numbered 8, after V lost 6 bases and J lost 8 bases. The CDR3 is made up of 13 amino acids. CDR3 amino acids: CASTKVGRDEQFF. The CDR3 DNA is TGCGCCAGCACCAAAGTGGGGAGGGATGAGCAGTTCTTC.

This clonotype was detected many times. This chain connects TRBV7-3 to TRBJ2-1, with no clear D. Between the trimmed V and J ends, which lost 2 bases and 8 bases, there was a span of 16 bases. CDR3 length: 15 amino acids. Germline V gene data show CDR1 as SGHTA and CDR2 as FQGTGA. This CDR3 reads CASSLYFSQVYEQFF. Here the CDR3 DNA reads TGTGCCAGCAGCTTATACTTCAGTCAGGTATATGAGCAGTTCTTC.

This clonotype has at least ten counts. The junction and the germline gene differ at one end; a read error may be behind it. The genes are TRBV6-1 and TRBJ2-7; D gene ambiguous. Germline-derived CDR1 and CDR2 are MNHNS and SASEGT. The CDR3 is 11 residues long. The CDR3 spells CASSKIHDQYF. The DNA for the CDR3 is TGTGCCAGCAGTAAAATTCACGATCAGTACTTC.